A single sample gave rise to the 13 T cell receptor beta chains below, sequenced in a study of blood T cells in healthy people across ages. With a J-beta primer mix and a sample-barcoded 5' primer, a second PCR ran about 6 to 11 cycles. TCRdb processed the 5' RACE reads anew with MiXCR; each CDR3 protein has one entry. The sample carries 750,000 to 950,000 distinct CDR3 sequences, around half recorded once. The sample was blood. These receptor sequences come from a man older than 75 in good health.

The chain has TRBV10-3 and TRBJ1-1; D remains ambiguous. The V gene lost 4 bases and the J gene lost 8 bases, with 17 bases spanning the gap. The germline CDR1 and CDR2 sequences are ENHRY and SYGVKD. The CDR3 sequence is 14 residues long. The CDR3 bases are TGTGCCATCAGTGGGGCCAGGTCGCACGGGGAAGCTTTCTTT. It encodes CAISGARSHGEAFF.

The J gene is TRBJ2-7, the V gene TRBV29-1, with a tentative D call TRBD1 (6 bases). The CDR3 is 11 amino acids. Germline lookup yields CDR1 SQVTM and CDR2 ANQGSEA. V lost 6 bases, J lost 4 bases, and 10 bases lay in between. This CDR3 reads CSVHTGYEQYF. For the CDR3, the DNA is TGCAGCGTGCATACAGGGTACGAGCAGTACTTC.

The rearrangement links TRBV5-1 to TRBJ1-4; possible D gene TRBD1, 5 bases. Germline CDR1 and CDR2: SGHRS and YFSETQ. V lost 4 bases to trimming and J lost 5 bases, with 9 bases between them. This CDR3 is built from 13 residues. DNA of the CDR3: TGCGCCAGCAGCGTGGGACGGAATGAAAAACTGTTTTTT. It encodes CASSVGRNEKLFF.

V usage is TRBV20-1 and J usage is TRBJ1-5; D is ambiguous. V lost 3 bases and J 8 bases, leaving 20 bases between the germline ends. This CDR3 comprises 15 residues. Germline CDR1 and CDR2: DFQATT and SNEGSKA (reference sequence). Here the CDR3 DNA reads TGCAGTGCTAGGGCCCTTGGACGTAATGGGGAGCCCCAGCATTTT. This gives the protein CSARALGRNGEPQHF.

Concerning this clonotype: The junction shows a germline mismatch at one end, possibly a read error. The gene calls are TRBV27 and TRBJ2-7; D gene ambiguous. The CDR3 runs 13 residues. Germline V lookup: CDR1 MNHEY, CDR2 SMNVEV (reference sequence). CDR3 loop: CASAVRAAYVQYF. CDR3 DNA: TGTGCCAGCGCGGTTAGGGCGGCCTACGTGCAGTACTTC.

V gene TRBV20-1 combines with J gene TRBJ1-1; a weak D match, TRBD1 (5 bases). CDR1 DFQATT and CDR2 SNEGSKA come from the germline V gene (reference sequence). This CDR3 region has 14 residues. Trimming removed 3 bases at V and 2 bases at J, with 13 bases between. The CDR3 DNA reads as TGCAGTGCTAGGTCAGGGAATTACAACACTGAAGCTTTCTTT. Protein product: CSARSGNYNTEAFF.

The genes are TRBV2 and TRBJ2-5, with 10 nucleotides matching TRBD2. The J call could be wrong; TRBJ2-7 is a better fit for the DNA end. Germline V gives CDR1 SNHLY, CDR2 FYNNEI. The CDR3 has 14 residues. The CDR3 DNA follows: TGTGCCAGCAGCCTTAGCGGGAGGAACTACGAGCAGTACTTC. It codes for CASSLSGRNYEQYF.

CDR3 coding DNA: TGTGCCAGCAGTTCCGGACTTTCCAGCTCCTACAATGAGCAGTTCTTC. Encoded protein: CASSSGLSSSYNEQFF. V gene TRBV7-2 combines with J gene TRBJ2-1; D perhaps matches TRBD2 (5 bases). CDR3 length equals 16 residues. Germline V lookup: CDR1 SGHTA, CDR2 FQGNSA. V was shortened by 6 bases and J by 0 bases, with 15 bases between the two germline ends.

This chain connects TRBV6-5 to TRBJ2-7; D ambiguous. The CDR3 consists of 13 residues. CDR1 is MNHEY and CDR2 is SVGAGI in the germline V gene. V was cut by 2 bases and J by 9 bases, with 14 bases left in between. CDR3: CASSYGQPLRQYF. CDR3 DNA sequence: TGTGCCAGCAGTTACGGGCAGCCGTTACGGCAGTACTTC.

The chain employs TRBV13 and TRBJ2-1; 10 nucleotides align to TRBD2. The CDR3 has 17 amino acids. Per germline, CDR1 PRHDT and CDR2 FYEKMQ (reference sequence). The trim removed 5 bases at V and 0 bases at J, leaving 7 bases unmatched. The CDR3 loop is CASSARTSGSSYNEQFF. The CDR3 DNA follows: TGTGCCAGCAGCGCTAGGACTAGCGGAAGCTCCTACAATGAGCAGTTCTTC.

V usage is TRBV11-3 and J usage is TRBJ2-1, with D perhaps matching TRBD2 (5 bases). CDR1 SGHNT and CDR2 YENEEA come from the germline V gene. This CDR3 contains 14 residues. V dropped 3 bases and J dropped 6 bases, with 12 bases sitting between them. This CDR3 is CASSFSGLSNEQFF. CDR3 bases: TGTGCCAGCAGCTTCTCCGGACTTTCCAATGAGCAGTTCTTC.

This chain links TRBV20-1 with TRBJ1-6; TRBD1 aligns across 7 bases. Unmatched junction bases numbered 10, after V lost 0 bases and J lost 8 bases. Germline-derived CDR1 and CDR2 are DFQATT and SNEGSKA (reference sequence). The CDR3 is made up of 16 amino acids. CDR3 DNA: TGCAGTGCTAGAGATCCCTCCGGGACAGTCGATTCACCCCTCCACTTT. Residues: CSARDPSGTVDSPLHF.

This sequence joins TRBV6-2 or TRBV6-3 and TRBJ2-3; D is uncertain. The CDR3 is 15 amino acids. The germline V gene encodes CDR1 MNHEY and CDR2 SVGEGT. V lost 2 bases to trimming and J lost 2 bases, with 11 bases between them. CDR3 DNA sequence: TGTGCCAGCAGTTACGAAGGAGTTTCCACAGATACGCAGTATTTT. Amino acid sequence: CASSYEGVSTDTQYF.